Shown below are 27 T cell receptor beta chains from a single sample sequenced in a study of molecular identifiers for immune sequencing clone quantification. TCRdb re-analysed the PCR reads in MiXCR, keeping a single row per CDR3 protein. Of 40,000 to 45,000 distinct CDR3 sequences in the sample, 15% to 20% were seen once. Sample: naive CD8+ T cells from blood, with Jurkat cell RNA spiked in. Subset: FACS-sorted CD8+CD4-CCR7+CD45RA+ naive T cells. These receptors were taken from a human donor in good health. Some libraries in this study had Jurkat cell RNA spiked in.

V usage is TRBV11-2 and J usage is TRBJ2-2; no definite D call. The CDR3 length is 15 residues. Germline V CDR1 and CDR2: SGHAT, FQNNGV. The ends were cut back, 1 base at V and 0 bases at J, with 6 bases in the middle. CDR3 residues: CASSLVNANTGELFF. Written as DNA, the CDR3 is TGTGCCAGCAGCTTAGTCAACGCGAACACCGGGGAGCTGTTTTTT. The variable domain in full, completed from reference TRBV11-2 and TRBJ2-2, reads EAGVAQSPRYKIIEKRQSVAFWCNPISGHATLYWYQQILGQGPKLLIQFQNNGVVDDSQLPKDRFSAERLKGVDSTLKIQPAKLEDSAVYLCASSLVNANTGELFFGEGSRLTVL.

CDR3 residues: CASSFGLAGGYEQYF. DNA for the CDR3: TGTGCCAGCAGCTTTGGACTAGCGGGAGGGTACGAGCAGTACTTC. This chain connects TRBV7-2 to TRBJ2-7; 15 nucleotides agree with TRBD2. The trim removed 3 bases at V and 4 bases at J, leaving 1 base unmatched. The CDR3 sequence is 15 residues long. Germline V gives CDR1 SGHTA, CDR2 FQGNSA. Variable domain in full (rest from reference TRBV7-2 and TRBJ2-7): GAGVSQSPSNKVTEKGKDVELRCDPISGHTALYWYRQSLGQGLEFLIYFQGNSAPDKSGLPSDRFSAERTGGSVSTLTIQRTQQEDSAVYLCASSFGLAGGYEQYFGPGTRLTVT.

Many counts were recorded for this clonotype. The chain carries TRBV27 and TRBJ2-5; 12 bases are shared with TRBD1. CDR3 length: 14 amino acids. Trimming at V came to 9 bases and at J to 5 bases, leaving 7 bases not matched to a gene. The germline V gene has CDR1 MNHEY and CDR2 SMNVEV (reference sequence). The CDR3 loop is CASKGTGGLETQYF. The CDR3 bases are TGTGCCAGTAAAGGGACAGGGGGCCTGGAGACCCAGTACTTC.

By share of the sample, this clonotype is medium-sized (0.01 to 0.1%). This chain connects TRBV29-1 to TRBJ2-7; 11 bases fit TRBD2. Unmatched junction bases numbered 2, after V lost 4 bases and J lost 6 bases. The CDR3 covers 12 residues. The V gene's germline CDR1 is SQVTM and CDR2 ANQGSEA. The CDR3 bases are TGCAGCGTTGTAGCGGGGGGGGGCGAGCAGTACTTC. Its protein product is CSVVAGGGEQYF.

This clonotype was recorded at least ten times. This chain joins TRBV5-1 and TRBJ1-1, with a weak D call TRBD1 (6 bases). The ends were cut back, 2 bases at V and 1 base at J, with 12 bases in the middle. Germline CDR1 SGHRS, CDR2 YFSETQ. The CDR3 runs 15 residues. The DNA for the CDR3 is TGCGCCAGCAGCTTCGCAGGGGTGCAGAACACTGAAGCTTTCTTT. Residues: CASSFAGVQNTEAFF.

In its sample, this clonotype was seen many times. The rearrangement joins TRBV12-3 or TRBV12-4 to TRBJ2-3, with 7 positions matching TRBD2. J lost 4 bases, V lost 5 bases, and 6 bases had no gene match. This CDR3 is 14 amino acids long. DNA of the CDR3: TGTGCCAGCAGTAGCGGGGACTTTGCAGATACGCAGTATTTT. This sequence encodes CASSSGDFADTQYF.

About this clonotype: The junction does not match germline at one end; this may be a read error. CDR3 loop: CACSVPPTYNEQFF. The CDR3 DNA follows: TGCGCCTGCAGCGTGCCACCTACCTACAATGAGCAGTTCTTC. This chain joins TRBV5-1 and TRBJ2-1; D not certain. Looked up from germline, CDR1 is SGHRS and CDR2 is YFSETQ. This CDR3 has 14 amino acids.

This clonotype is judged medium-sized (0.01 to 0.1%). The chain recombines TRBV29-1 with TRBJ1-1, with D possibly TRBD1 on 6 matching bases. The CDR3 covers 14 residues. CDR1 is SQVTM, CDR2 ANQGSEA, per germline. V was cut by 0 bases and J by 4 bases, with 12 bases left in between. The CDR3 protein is CSVEDLGGPTEAFF. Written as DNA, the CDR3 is TGCAGCGTTGAAGATCTGGGGGGGCCCACTGAAGCTTTCTTT.

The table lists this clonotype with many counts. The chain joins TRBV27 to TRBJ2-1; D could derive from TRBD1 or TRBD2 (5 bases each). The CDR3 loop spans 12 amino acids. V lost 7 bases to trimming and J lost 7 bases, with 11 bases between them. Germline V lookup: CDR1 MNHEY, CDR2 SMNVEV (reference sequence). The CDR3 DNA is TGTGCCAGCAACTCTTGGGGGAATGAGCAGTTCTTC. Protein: CASNSWGNEQFF.

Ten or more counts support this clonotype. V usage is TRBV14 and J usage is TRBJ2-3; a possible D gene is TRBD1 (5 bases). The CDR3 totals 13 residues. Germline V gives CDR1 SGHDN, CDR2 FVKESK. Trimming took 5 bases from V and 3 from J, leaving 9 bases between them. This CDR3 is CASSTYRTDTQYF. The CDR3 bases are TGTGCCAGCAGCACCTACAGGACAGATACGCAGTATTTT.

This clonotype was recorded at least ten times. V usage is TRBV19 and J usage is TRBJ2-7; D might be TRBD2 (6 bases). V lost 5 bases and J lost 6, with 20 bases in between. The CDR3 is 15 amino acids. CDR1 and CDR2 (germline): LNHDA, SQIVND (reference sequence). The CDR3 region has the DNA TGTGCCAGTAGTGCCTGGGACGATCCGGAGGGCGAGCAGTACTTC. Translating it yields CASSAWDDPEGEQYF.

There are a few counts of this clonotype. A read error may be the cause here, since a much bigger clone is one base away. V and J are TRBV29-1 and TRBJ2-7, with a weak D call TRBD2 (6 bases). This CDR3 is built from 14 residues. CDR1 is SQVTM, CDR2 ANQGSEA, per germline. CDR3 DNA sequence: TGCAGCGTTGTGCCTGCTCGGGGGTCCTACGGGCAGTACTTC. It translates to CSVVPARGSYGQYF.

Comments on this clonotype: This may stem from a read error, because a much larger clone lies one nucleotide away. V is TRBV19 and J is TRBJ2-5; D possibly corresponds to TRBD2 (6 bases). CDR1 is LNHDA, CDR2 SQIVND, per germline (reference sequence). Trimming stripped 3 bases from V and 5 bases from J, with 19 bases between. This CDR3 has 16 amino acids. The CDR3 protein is CASSIHPGLRHETQYF. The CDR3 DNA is TGTGCCAGTAGTATTCACCCGGGACTTCGACATGAGACCCAGTACTTC.

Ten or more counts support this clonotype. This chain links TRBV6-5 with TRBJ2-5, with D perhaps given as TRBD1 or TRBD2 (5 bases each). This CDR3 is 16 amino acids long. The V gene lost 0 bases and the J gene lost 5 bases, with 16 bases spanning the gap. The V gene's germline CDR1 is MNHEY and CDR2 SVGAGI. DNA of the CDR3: TGTGCCAGCAGTTACTCGATGGGAGTTAGGGGTGAGACCCAGTACTTC. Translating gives CASSYSMGVRGETQYF.

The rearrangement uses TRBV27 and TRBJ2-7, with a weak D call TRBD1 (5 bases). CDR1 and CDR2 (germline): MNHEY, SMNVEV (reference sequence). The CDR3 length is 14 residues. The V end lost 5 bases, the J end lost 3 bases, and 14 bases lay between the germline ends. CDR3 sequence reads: CASSPLGPGYEQYF. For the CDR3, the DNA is TGTGCCAGCAGTCCCCTGGGGCCAGGCTACGAGCAGTACTTC.

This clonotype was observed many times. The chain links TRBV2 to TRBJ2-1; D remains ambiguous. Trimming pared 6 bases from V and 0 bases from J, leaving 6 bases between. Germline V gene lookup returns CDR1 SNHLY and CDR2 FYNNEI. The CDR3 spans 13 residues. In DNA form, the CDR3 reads TGTGCCAGCAGGGCTGCCTCCTACAATGAGCAGTTCTTC. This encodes CASRAASYNEQFF.

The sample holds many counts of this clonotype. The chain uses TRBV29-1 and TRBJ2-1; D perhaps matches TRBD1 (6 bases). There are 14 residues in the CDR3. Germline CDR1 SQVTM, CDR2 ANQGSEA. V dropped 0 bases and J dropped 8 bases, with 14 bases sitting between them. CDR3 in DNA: TGCAGCGTTGAAGATGGGGGACACGCTTATGAGCAGTTCTTC. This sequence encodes CSVEDGGHAYEQFF.

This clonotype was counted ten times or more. As DNA, the CDR3 is TGTGCCAGCAGTTACGGCTTGGGGGTAACTGAAGCTTTCTTT. Amino acids: CASSYGLGVTEAFF. This chain uses TRBV6-2 or TRBV6-3 with TRBJ1-1; perhaps TRBD1 as D (5 bases). The germline V gene encodes CDR1 MNHEY and CDR2 SVGEGT. The V end was cut by 2 bases, the J end by 5 bases, with 12 bases between. CDR3 length equals 14 residues.

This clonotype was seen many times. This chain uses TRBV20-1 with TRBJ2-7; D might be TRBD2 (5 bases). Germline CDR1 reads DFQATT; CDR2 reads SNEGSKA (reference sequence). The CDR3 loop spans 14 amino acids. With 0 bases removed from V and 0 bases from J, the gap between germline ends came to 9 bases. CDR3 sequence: CSARERTPSYEQYF. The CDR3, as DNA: TGCAGTGCTAGAGAGCGGACTCCCTCCTACGAGCAGTACTTC.

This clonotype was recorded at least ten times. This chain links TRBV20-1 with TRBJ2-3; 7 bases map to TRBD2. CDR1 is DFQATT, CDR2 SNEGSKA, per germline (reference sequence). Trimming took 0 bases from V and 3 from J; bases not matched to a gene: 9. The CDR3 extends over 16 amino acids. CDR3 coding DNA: TGCAGTGCTAGAGACCTCAGGGCGGGAGTAACAGATACGCAGTATTTT. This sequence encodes CSARDLRAGVTDTQYF.

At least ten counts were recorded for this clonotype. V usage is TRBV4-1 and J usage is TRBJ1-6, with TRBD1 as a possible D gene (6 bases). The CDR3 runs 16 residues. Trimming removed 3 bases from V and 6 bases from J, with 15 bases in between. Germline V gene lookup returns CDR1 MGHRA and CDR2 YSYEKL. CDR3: CASSQEQGLVNSPLHF. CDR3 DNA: TGCGCCAGCAGCCAGGAACAGGGTTTAGTTAATTCACCCCTCCACTTT.

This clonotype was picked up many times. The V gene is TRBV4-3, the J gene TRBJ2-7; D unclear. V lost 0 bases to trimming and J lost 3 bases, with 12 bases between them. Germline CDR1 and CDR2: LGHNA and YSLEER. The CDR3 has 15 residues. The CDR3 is CASSQDRELFYEQYF. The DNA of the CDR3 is TGCGCCAGCAGCCAAGATCGTGAACTTTTCTACGAGCAGTACTTC.

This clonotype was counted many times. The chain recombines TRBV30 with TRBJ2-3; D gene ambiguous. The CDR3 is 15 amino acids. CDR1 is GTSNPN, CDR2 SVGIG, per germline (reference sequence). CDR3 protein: CGQSVGTLTTDTQYF. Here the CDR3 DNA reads TGTGGGCAGAGCGTCGGAACTCTGACCACAGATACGCAGTATTTT.

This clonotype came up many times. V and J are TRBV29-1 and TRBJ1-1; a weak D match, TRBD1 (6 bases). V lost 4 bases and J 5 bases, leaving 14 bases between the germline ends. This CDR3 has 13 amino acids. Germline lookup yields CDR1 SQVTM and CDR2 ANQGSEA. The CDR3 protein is CSVGTGMGTEAFF. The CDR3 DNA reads TGCAGCGTTGGCACAGGGATGGGGACTGAAGCTTTCTTT. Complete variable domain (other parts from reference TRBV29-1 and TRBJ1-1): SAVISQKPSRDICQRGTSLTIQCQVDSQVTMMFWYRQQPGQSLTLIATANQGSEATYESGFVIDKFPISRPNLTFSTLTVSNMSPEDSSIYLCSVGTGMGTEAFFGQGTRLTVV.

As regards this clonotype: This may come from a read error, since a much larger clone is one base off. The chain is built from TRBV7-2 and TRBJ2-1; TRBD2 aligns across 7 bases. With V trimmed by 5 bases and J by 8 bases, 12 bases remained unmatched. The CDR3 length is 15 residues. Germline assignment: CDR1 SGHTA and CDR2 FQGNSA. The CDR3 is CASSSTNGRWDEQFF. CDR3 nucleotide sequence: TGTGCCAGCAGCAGTACTAACGGGAGGTGGGATGAGCAGTTCTTC.

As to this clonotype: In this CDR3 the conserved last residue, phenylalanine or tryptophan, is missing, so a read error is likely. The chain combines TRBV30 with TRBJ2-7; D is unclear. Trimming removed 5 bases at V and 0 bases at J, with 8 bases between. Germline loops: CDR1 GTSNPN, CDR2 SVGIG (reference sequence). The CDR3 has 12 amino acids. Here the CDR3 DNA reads TGTGCCTGGGGAACGGCCTCCTACGAGCAGTACTCC. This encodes CAWGTASYEQYS.

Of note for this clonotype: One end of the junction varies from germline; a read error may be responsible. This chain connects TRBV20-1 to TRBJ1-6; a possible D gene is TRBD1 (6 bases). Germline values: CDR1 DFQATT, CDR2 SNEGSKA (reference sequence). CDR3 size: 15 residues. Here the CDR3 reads CSTRDMTGPRGPLHF. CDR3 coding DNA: TGCAGTACTAGAGATATGACAGGCCCTAGAGGGCCCCTCCACTTT.